Listed here are 6 T cell receptor beta chains from one sample, sequenced in a study of CD8 T cells in ankylosing spondylitis. Each CDR3 protein is one row after TCRdb ran MiXCR on the 5' RACE reads. The sample yields 150,000 to 200,000 distinct CDR3 sequences, 10% to 15% seen once. Sequences were obtained from blood, either unsorted or a sorted T cell fraction (not recorded which). The receptors originated from a female donor with ankylosing spondylitis or in good health (not recorded which).

This clonotype has a handful of counts. The V call is TRBV7-2, the J call TRBJ2-7; 8 bases align to TRBD2. The germline V gene encodes CDR1 SGHTA and CDR2 FQGNSA. Trimming removed 4 bases from V and 4 bases from J; junction bases left unmatched: 9. This CDR3 has 15 residues. The CDR3 here is CASSSGGSLSYEQYF. The CDR3 DNA is TGTGCCAGCAGCTCGGGAGGGTCCTTGAGTTACGAGCAGTACTTC.

This clonotype was seen ten or more times. The CDR3 here is CSASQGIQTQYF. The DNA of the CDR3 is TGCAGTGCTAGCCAGGGGATTCAGACCCAGTACTTC. The rearrangement links TRBV20-1 to TRBJ2-5, with D possibly matching TRBD1 (6 bases). The CDR3 has 12 amino acids. Per the germline V gene, CDR1 is DFQATT and CDR2 is SNEGSKA (reference sequence). V was pared by 3 bases and J by 6 bases, with 11 bases between.

In its sample, this clonotype was seen many times. The rearrangement uses TRBV7-2 and TRBJ2-2, with D tentatively TRBD2 (5 bases). Germline CDR1 is SGHTA and CDR2 is FQGNSA. With 3 bases removed from V and 6 bases from J, the gap between germline ends came to 11 bases. The CDR3 length is 14 residues. CDR3: CASSLNRGPGELFF. CDR3 DNA sequence: TGTGCCAGCAGCTTGAACAGAGGGCCCGGGGAGCTGTTTTTT.

Points on this clonotype: Possible read error: a much larger clone is one base away. The chain employs TRBV6-2 or TRBV6-3 and TRBJ1-5; D uncertain. The CDR3 totals 11 residues. Germline V CDR1 and CDR2: MNHEY, SVGEGT. CDR3 sequence (DNA): TGTGACAGCAGTTACTTGGACGGCCAGCATTTT. Translated: CDSSYLDGQHF.

This clonotype was observed at least ten times. The CDR3 sequence is CASSQRLSGNTEAFF. In DNA, the CDR3 is TGCGCCAGCAGCCAGCGGTTGAGCGGAAACACTGAAGCTTTCTTT. The chain recombines TRBV5-1 with TRBJ1-1, with D unresolved. CDR1 SGHRS and CDR2 YFSETQ come from the germline V gene. The CDR3 spans 15 residues. V dropped 4 bases and J dropped 2 bases, with 15 bases sitting between them.

This clonotype was seen many times. CDR3 nucleotides: TGTGCCAGCAGCGCAGCCCAGGACAGGCCCTATGGCTACACCTTC. It encodes CASSAAQDRPYGYTF. The chain joins TRBV9 to TRBJ1-2, with 7 bases identical to TRBD1. The germline gives CDR1 SGDLS, CDR2 YYNGEE. The V gene end was trimmed by 3 bases and the J gene end by 4 bases; junction bases not matched to a gene: 9. CDR3 length: 15 residues. Using reference TRBV9 and TRBJ1-2 for the parts outside the CDR3, the full variable domain is DSGVTQTPKHLITATGQRVTLRCSPRSGDLSVYWYQQSLDQGLQFLIQYYNGEERAKGNILERFSAQQFPDLHSELNLSSLELGDSALYFCASSAAQDRPYGYTFGSGTRLTVV.